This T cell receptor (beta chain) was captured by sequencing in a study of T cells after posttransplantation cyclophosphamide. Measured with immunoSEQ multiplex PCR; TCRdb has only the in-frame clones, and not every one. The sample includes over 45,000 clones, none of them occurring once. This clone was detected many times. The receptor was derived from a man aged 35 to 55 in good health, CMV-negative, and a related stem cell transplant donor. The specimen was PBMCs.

In nucleotides, the CDR3 is TGTGCCAGTAGCCCGACAGGCGCGTACGAGCAGTACTTC. Translated, it gives CASSPTGAYEQYF. This chain uses TRBV19 with TRBJ2-7, with a tentative D call TRBD1 (6 bases). CDR3 length: 13 amino acids. The germline V gene encodes CDR1 LNHDA and CDR2 SQIVND (reference sequence). V dropped 6 bases and J dropped 4 bases, with 13 bases sitting between them.